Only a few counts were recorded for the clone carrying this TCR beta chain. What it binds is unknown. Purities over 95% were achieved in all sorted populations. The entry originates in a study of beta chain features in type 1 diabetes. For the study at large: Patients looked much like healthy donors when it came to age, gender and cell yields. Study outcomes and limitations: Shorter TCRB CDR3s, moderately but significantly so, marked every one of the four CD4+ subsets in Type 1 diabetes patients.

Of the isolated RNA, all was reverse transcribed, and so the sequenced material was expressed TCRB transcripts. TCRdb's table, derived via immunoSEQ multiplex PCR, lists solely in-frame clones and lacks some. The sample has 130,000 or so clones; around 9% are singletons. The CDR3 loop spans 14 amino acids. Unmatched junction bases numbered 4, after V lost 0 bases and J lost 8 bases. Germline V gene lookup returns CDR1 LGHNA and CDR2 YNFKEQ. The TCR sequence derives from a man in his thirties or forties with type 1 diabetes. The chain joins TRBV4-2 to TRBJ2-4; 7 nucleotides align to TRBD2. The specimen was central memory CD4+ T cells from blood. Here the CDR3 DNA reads TGTGCCAGCAGCCAAGATGGGGGGGGTTACATTCAGTACTTC. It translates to CASSQDGGGYIQYF.